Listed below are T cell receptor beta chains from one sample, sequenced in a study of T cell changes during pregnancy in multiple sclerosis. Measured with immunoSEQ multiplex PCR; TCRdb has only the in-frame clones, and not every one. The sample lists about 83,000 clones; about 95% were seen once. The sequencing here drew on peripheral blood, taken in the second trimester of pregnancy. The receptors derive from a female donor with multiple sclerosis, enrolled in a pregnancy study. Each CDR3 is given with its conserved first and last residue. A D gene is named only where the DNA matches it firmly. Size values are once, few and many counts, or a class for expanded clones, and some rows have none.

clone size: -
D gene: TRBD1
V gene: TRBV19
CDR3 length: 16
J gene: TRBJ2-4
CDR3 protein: CASSLLPGQGANIQYF

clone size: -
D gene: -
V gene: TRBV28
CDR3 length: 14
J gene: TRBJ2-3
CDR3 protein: CASSWSGSTDTQYF

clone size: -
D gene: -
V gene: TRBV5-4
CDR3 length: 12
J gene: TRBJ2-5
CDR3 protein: CASIDTGETQYF

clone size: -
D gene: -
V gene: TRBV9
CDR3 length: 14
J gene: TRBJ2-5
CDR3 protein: CASSTTGAQETQYF

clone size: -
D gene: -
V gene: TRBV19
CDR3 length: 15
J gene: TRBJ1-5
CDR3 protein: CASSIAGSGNQPQHF

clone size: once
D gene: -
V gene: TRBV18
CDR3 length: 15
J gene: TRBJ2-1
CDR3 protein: CASSPGSLPGAEQFF

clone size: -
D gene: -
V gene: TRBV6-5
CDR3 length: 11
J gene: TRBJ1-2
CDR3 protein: CASSAGFGYTF

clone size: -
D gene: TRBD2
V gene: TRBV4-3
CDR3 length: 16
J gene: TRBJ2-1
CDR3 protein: CASSQDLGSGYNEQFF

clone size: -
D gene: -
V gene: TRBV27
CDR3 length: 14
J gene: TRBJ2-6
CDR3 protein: CASTIYSGANVLTF

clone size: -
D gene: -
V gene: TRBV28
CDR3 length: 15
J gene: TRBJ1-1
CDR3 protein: CASSLAPSGGYTAFF

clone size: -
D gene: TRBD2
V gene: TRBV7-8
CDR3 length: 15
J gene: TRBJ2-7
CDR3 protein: CASSLVVAGGGEQYF

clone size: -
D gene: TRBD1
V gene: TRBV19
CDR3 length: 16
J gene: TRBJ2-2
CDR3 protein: CASKIKTSQGAGELFF

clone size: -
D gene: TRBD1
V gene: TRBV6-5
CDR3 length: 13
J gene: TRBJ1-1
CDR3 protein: CASNPGGNTEAFF

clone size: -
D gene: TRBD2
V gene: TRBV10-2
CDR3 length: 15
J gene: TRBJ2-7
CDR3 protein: CASSESTWDYYEQYF

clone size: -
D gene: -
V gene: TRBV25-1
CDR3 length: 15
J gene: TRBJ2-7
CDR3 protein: CASSSGGRPTYEQYF

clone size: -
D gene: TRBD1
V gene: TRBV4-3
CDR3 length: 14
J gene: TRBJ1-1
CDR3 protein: CASSQGQGYTEAFF

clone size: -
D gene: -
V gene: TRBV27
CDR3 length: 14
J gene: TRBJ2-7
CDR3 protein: CASRPLVVADEQYF

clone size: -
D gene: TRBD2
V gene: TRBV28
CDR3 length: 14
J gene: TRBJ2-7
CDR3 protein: CACTGGSESYEQYF

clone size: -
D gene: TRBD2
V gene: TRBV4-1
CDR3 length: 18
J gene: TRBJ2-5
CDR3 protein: CASSHQVTGTSGQETQYF